These T cell receptor beta chains were read from a single sample in a study of early T cells in non-severe SARS-CoV-2 infection. MiXCR was run by TCRdb on the 5' RACE reads, yielding one entry per CDR3 protein. This sample has around 58,000 distinct CDR3 sequences, with under 15% found just once. The source was whole blood, collected at baseline. These receptor sequences come from an adult who was a healthcare worker with PCR-confirmed SARS-CoV-2 infection or an uninfected control (not recorded which). CDR3s leave out the opening cysteine and the closing phenylalanine or tryptophan.

V | CDR3
TRBV6-5 | ASSYRRTDTQY
TRBV20-1 | SAKSDRRY
TRBV10-3 | ATNVGGSDEQY
TRBV18 | ASSPQGVRGEQY
TRBV12-3/TRBV12-4 | ASSPRLAGGINEQF
TRBV6-5 | ASSSSGTVNTIY
TRBV7-2 | ASSLARGANEKLF
TRBV7-2 | ASSSTRSPLH
TRBV20-1 | SARATSGVYNEQF
TRBV7-9 | ASHTPGGGDEAF
TRBV21-1 | ASSKAIDSPYEQY
TRBV7-6 | ASSLEAPDRFNEQF
TRBV6-5 | ASKPSGTGSYEQY
TRBV5-6 | ASSMGQGATGELF
TRBV10-2 | ASSEGVTSTGELF
TRBV12-3/TRBV12-4 | ASRQSRGKLF
TRBV6-2/TRBV6-3 | ASRHSYEQY
TRBV5-6 | ASSSQAHYGYT
TRBV6-6 | ASRPTGGNYGYT
TRBV19 | ASPWGRQINQPQH
TRBV25-1 | ASTTRTGFPGELF
TRBV5-1 | ASSLVEGAVSSYNEQF
TRBV11-2 | ASRPGASINGELF
TRBV27 | ASRSSGGETQY
TRBV29-1 | SVQGATFTDTQY